Below, 13 T cell receptor beta chains from the same sample are listed, as sequenced in a study of T cell clonotyping in hematopoietic cell transplantation. Clones were sequenced by immunoSEQ multiplex PCR, and TCRdb holds only the in-frame ones, with some missing. The repertoire holds fewer than 70,000 clones, with around 94% as singletons. Specimen: peripheral blood mononuclear cells. These receptors were obtained from a man aged 45 to 65 in good health. Some clones in this sample may be carry-over from other donors' samples.

This clone was recorded once. V gene TRBV10-3 combines with J gene TRBJ2-3, with TRBD1 matching 9 bases. The V segment lost 5 bases and the J segment 4 bases; nucleotides outside the gene matches: 19. The CDR3 covers 19 residues. CDR1 and CDR2 from the germline V gene are ENHRY and SYGVKD. CDR3 coding DNA: TGTGCCATCAGTCGTTCCGGGACAGGGTCACTACAGGGCGCAGATACGCAGTATTTT. This sequence encodes CAISRSGTGSLQGADTQYF.

The rearrangement links TRBV7-9 to TRBJ2-1; D possibly corresponds to TRBD2 (6 bases). Germline values: CDR1 SEHNR, CDR2 FQNEAQ (reference sequence). The CDR3 loop spans 15 amino acids. The ends were cut back, 10 bases at V and 7 bases at J, with 23 bases in the middle. CDR3 loop: CANLLLEGGGNEQFF. CDR3 coding DNA: TGTGCCAACCTGCTCCTGGAGGGTGGGGGGAATGAGCAGTTCTTC. Full variable domain (rest looked up from reference TRBV7-9 and TRBJ2-1): DTGVSQNPRHKITKRGQNVTFRCDPISEHNRLYWYRQTLGQGPEFLTYFQNEAQLEKSRLLSDRFSAERPKGSFSTLEIQRTEQGDSAMYLCANLLLEGGGNEQFFGPGTRLTVL.

The chain couples TRBV27 to TRBJ2-3; 11 bases match TRBD1. This CDR3 has 14 residues. V was pared by 3 bases and J by 4 bases, with 0 bases of the junction left unmatched. Germline V gene sequence: CDR1 MNHEY, CDR2 SMNVEV (reference sequence). In DNA, the CDR3 is TGTGCCAGCAGTTTGGGACAGGGGGCAGATACGCAGTATTTT. This gives the protein CASSLGQGADTQYF.

CDR3: CASSLTEQEKLFF. DNA for the CDR3: TGTGCCAGCAGTTTAACTGAACAGGAAAAACTGTTTTTT. V usage is TRBV28 and J usage is TRBJ1-4; D unclear. The CDR3 consists of 13 residues. The germline V and J ends were trimmed by 2 bases and 8 bases, with 9 bases remaining between them. Germline CDR1 is MDHEN and CDR2 is SYDVKM. The entire variable domain, with the rest obtained from reference TRBV28 and TRBJ1-4, is as follows: DVKVTQSSRYLVKRTGEKVFLECVQDMDHENMFWYRQDPGLGLRLIYFSYDVKMKEKGDIPEGYSVSREKKERFSLILESASTNQTSMYLCASSLTEQEKLFFGSGTQLSVL.

This chain connects TRBV6-1 to TRBJ2-7, with 10 nucleotides matching TRBD1. Germline CDR1 reads MNHNS; CDR2 reads SASEGT. J lost 6 bases, V lost 6 bases, and 8 bases had no gene match. This CDR3 has 14 amino acids. The CDR3 spells CASRPRQGAGEQYF. As DNA, the CDR3 is TGTGCCAGCAGACCCAGACAGGGGGCTGGCGAGCAGTACTTC.

The gene calls are TRBV27 and TRBJ2-7; 10 nucleotides line up with TRBD1. The CDR3 has 16 residues. V dropped 2 bases and J dropped 2; count of bases not matched to a gene: 6. Germline V lookup: CDR1 MNHEY, CDR2 SMNVEV (reference sequence). CDR3 region: CASSLQGQGIAYEQYF. For the CDR3, the DNA is TGTGCCAGCAGTTTACAGGGACAGGGGATAGCCTACGAGCAGTACTTC.

The chain links TRBV7-2 to TRBJ2-3; D gene unclear. The CDR3 has 12 amino acids. V lost 5 bases to trimming and J lost 2 bases, with 5 bases between them. Germline V CDR1 and CDR2: SGHTA, FQGNSA. The DNA for the CDR3 is TGTGCCAGCAGCCCGCCCACAGATACGCAGTATTTT. Translated: CASSPPTDTQYF.

This chain connects TRBV6-5 to TRBJ2-5; D is undetermined. Trimming removed 2 bases at V and 0 bases at J, with 7 bases between. CDR1 MNHEY and CDR2 SVGAGI come from the germline V gene. This CDR3 has 14 residues. The CDR3 loop reads CASSYGLNQETQYF. CDR3 sequence (DNA): TGTGCCAGCAGTTACGGCCTAAACCAAGAGACCCAGTACTTC.

This clone was seen only once. This chain connects TRBV7-9 to TRBJ1-1; D is unresolved. Per germline, CDR1 SEHNR and CDR2 FQNEAQ (reference sequence). Trimming cost V 2 bases and J 3 bases, with 4 bases left between them. The CDR3 has 12 residues. This CDR3 is CASSLSDTEAFF. For the CDR3, the DNA is TGTGCCAGCAGCTTATCGGACACTGAAGCTTTCTTT. Full variable domain (missing parts from reference TRBV7-9 and TRBJ1-1): DTGVSQNPRHKITKRGQNVTFRCDPISEHNRLYWYRQTLGQGPEFLTYFQNEAQLEKSRLLSDRFSAERPKGSFSTLEIQRTEQGDSAMYLCASSLSDTEAFFGQGTRLTVV.

The genes are TRBV19 and TRBJ1-2; D call uncertain. The CDR3 totals 15 residues. Germline V gene data show CDR1 as LNHDA and CDR2 as SQIVND (reference sequence). Trimming stripped 5 bases from V and 1 base from J, with 14 bases between. CDR3 residues: CASSSLPPDNYGYTF. CDR3 DNA: TGTGCCAGTAGTTCTCTCCCCCCAGATAACTATGGCTACACCTTC.

The J gene is TRBJ1-5, the V gene TRBV6-5, with D maybe TRBD1 (5 bases). Germline values: CDR1 MNHEY, CDR2 SVGAGI. V was pared by 4 bases and J by 6 bases, with 19 bases between. The CDR3 loop spans 16 amino acids. DNA of the CDR3: TGTGCCAGCAGTTCCCACCCCGGGGCGCTTGGTCAGCCCCAGCATTTT. Residues: CASSSHPGALGQPQHF.

V usage is TRBV6-5 and J usage is TRBJ2-4; the D gene is possibly TRBD2 (6 bases). Trimming left V 5 bases short and J 8 bases short, with 16 bases between. CDR3 size: 14 residues. Per germline, CDR1 MNHEY and CDR2 SVGAGI. In nucleotides, the CDR3 is TGTGCCAGCAGTCCTCCGGGAGCCAGAGACATTCAGTACTTC. Its protein product is CASSPPGARDIQYF.

V is TRBV5-6 and J is TRBJ2-3, with D possibly being TRBD1 or TRBD2 (6 bases each). Germline assignment: CDR1 SGHDT and CDR2 YYEEEE. The CDR3 loop spans 15 amino acids. The V end was cut by 0 bases, the J end by 5 bases, with 13 bases between. CDR3 region: CASSLEGGSRDTQYF. The CDR3 DNA follows: TGTGCCAGCAGCTTGGAGGGGGGCAGTCGAGATACGCAGTATTTT.